Reported below is one T cell receptor (beta chain). Its target is not known. These data originate in a study of OX40 agonist ivuxolimab in advanced cancers. Study in general: Of mixed ages from roughly 23 to 85 and averaging about 60 years, the group was approximately 80% male. Whole-study results and caveats: Among the nonresponders, some also had low normalized T-cell clonal expansion.

Autoimmune disease history or systemic immunosuppression barred patients. Drawing of blood for sampling happened at baseline, at cycle 4 day 1, and at cycle 7 day 1. Clones were sequenced by immunoSEQ multiplex PCR, and TCRdb holds only the in-frame ones, with some missing. The sample consists of more than 80,000 clones, more than 85% of them appearing once. The sequence was collected from an adult with an advanced solid tumor such as melanoma, head and neck, liver or kidney cancer. This material consisted of CD4+ or CD8+ T cells sorted from blood, taken in a trial of the OX40 agonist ivuxolimab.

CDR3 in DNA: TGTGCCAGCAGTGAGTTAGCCACTAGCGGTTCCTACAATGAGCAGTTCTTC. Amino acids: CASSELATSGSYNEQFF. The chain links TRBV25-1 to TRBJ2-1, with 8 bases lining up with TRBD2. This CDR3 contains 17 residues. V shed 3 bases and J 1 base; nucleotides not matched to a gene: 8. Germline V lookup: CDR1 MGHDK, CDR2 SYGVNS.